This TCR beta chain was identified in a study of OX40 agonist ivuxolimab in advanced cancers. Study-level background: Ivuxolimab was an agonistic, fully human IgG2 monoclonal antibody directed against OX40 (CD134), a costimulatory receptor. The monotherapy dose-escalation portion (N of about 47 patients) of the phase I ivuxolimab trial is reported in the paper. Intravenous ivuxolimab was administered to patients every 2 weeks at six dose levels: 0.01, 0.1, 0.3, 1.5, 3 and 10 mg/kg. The dose-escalation cohort was 82.7% male with a mean age of approximately 60 years, ranging from roughly 20 to 85. Of the roughly 50 dose-escalation patients, hepatocellular carcinoma was present in approximately 20, melanoma in approximately 15, renal cell carcinoma in 9 and head and neck cancer in 9. Partial responses occurred in three dose-escalation patients, of whom one had hepatocellular carcinoma and two had cutaneous melanoma. Patients were allowed to have had prior anti-PD-1, anti-PD-L1 or anti-CTLA-4 therapy, and 30% to 40% of the dose-escalation patients had previously received checkpoint inhibitors. Peripheral TCRbeta sequencing aimed to test whether ivuxolimab altered TCR sequence diversity and caused clonal T-cell expansion.

Patients with a history of autoimmune disease or receiving systemic immunosuppression were excluded from the trial. Peripheral blood for TCR sequencing was collected from all dose cohorts at baseline, on cycle 4 day 1, and on cycle 7 day 1. The samples were taken from a phase I, first-in-human, multicenter, open-label dose-escalation trial of ivuxolimab. Adults with locally advanced or metastatic head and neck squamous cell, hepatocellular, melanoma or renal cell carcinoma were enrolled in the trial. CD4+ and CD8+ T cells were sorted separately from peripheral blood before TCR sequencing. CDR1 SEHNR and CDR2 FQNEAQ were looked up in the germline V gene (reference sequence). The cysteine opens and the phenylalanine closes a CDR3 of 15 amino acids. The DNA shown is the 45-base CDR3, in frame from base 1. V is trimmed back by 3 bases and J by 8 bases, and the junction contains 7 bases that no gene match accounts for.

To sequence the TCRbeta CDR3 region, genomic DNA was isolated from the sorted cells. The immunoSEQ Assay was used for sequencing of TCRbeta CDR3 regions. TCRdb provides this immuneACCESS table in a form limited to in-frame rearrangements. Some clones are lacking; in checked studies, under half of them reflect an unresolved V gene, and why the rest are absent is not known. Within this sample are 50,000 to 75,000 clones, with nearly 90% of them counted one time only. 0.3% to 0.45% of the sample rests with the top ten. The research as a whole found: Low levels of normalized T-cell clonal expansion were also seen in some patients who did not respond. After ivuxolimab, CD8+ T cells had more expanded clones than CD4+ T cells on average. At doses of 0.1 to 3.0 mg/kg, clonal expansion of both CD4+ and CD8+ T cells in blood was seen between baseline and week 6. In the 0.1-3.0 mg/kg groups, partial responders were among the patients with the lowest normalized peripheral clonal expansion, particularly in CD8+ T cells. Antigen specificity was not determined for the clonally expanded peripheral T cells.

This clone was observed once. No antigen is known for it. Base-call qualities are not available, and no considerably larger clone is one nucleotide away. The sample here was CD4+ or CD8+ T cells sorted from blood, taken in a trial of the OX40 agonist ivuxolimab. This clonotype was sampled from an adult with an advanced solid tumor such as melanoma, head and neck, liver or kidney cancer. The rearranged chain carries TRBV7-9 and TRBJ1-6, with 7 bases aligning to TRBD1. The CDR3 in this case is CASSFDGDRYSPLHF. The DNA sequence follows: TGTGCCAGCAGCTTCGACGGGGACAGATATTCACCCCTCCACTTT. The variable domain in full, with residues beyond the CDR3 obtained from the reference TRBV7-9 and TRBJ1-6 genes, is DTGVSQNPRHKITKRGQNVTFRCDPISEHNRLYWYRQTLGQGPEFLTYFQNEAQLEKSRLLSDRFSAERPKGSFSTLEIQRTEQGDSAMYLCASSFDGDRYSPLHFGNGTRLTVT.